These 6 T cell receptor beta chains came from one sample sequenced in a study of spatial heterogeneity in lung cancer. MiXCR was run by TCRdb on the 5' RACE reads, yielding one entry per CDR3 protein. The sample shows 20,000 to 25,000 distinct CDR3 sequences, around 4.3% of them seen only once. The time point was: sample taken at primary tumor resection. Source: PBMCs, taken at surgery. The receptor set was obtained from a male donor with early-stage non-small cell lung cancer.

This clonotype is categorized as medium-sized (0.01 to 0.1%). This CDR3 is CASSKKAGRSYNEQFF. The CDR3 nucleotides read TGTGCCAGCAGTAAAAAAGCGGGCCGGTCCTACAATGAGCAGTTCTTC. The V gene is TRBV27, the J gene TRBJ2-1; the D gene is possibly TRBD2 (6 bases). The CDR3 length is 16 residues. The V end lost 5 bases, the J end lost 1 base, and 15 bases lay between the germline ends. Germline V CDR1 and CDR2: MNHEY, SMNVEV (reference sequence).

The table lists this clonotype with many counts. The rearrangement joins TRBV10-2 to TRBJ2-7; 8 bases agree with TRBD1. Losses at the gene ends were 3 bases for V and 6 bases for J; bases not matched to a gene: 7. The germline gives CDR1 WSHSY, CDR2 SAAADI. The CDR3 runs to 14 residues. The CDR3 loop is CASSDLQGGGEQYF. In DNA, the CDR3 is TGCGCCAGCAGTGACCTACAGGGGGGTGGCGAGCAGTACTTC.

This clonotype showed up many times. One end of the junction fails to match germline, which may point to a read error. The genes are TRBV7-7 and TRBJ2-5; TRBD1 agrees at 10 bases. The CDR3 is made up of 13 amino acids. Per germline, CDR1 SSHAT and CDR2 FNYEAQ (reference sequence). Written as DNA, the CDR3 is TGTGCTAGCAGCCGGGACAGGGGAGAGACCCAGTACTTC. It specifies CASSRDRGETQYF.

This clonotype was recorded many times. The chain links TRBV7-9 to TRBJ1-3; D unclear. V was pared by 6 bases and J by 4 bases, with 25 bases between. The length of the CDR3 is 18 residues. Germline V CDR1 and CDR2: SEHNR, FQNEAQ (reference sequence). CDR3 in DNA: TGTGCCAGCAGACCCTCCGGGCTGGCTGGTCGAGGAGGAAACACCATATATTTT. This codes for CASRPSGLAGRGGNTIYF.

This clonotype is medium-sized. The V gene is TRBV3-1, the J gene TRBJ1-1; D is undetermined. Germline CDR1 is LGHDT and CDR2 is YNNKEL (reference sequence). CDR3 length: 12 residues. Between the trimmed V and J ends, which lost 4 bases and 3 bases, there was a span of 6 bases. This CDR3 is CASSRLDTEAFF. The CDR3 nucleotides are TGTGCCAGCAGCCGTCTGGACACTGAAGCTTTCTTT.

This clonotype was detected only a few times. This chain connects TRBV7-2 to TRBJ2-5; TRBD1 might be the D (5 bases). Germline loops: CDR1 SGHTA, CDR2 FQGNSA. Trimming took 3 bases from V and 2 from J, leaving 16 bases between them. There are 16 residues in the CDR3. CDR3 loop: CASSFKSRAIQETQYF. The CDR3 DNA reads TGTGCCAGCAGCTTTAAATCCAGGGCGATACAAGAGACCCAGTACTTC.